These T cell receptor beta chains were read from a single sample in a study of metastatic and nonmetastatic thyroid tumors. MiXCR re-clonotyped the PCR reads for TCRdb. The sample yields around 29,000 clones, over 20% seen once. Sequencing was performed on blood. Receptor source: a female donor with papillary thyroid cancer or a benign thyroid nodule (not recorded which). Some clones in this sample may be carry-over from other donors' samples. CDR3s include the opening cysteine and the closing phenylalanine or tryptophan. The order of the fields is V gene, CDR3 protein.

v_call: TRBV16
cdr3_aa: CASSHPFLRDNKNIQYF

v_call: TRBV4-2
cdr3_aa: CASSLTRQGATGELFF

v_call: TRBV6-2/TRBV6-3
cdr3_aa: CASRLDHYSGTDTQYF

v_call: TRBV7-2
cdr3_aa: CASSLAHKGRTDTQYF

v_call: TRBV6-1
cdr3_aa: CASTPSGSSYEQYF

v_call: TRBV4-2
cdr3_aa: CASGRPGLALKRANNEQFF

v_call: TRBV2
cdr3_aa: CASSEYRTTRSGNTIYF

v_call: TRBV12-3/TRBV12-4
cdr3_aa: CASSRGLVSSQETQYF

v_call: TRBV11-3
cdr3_aa: CASSLSVGDTEAFF

v_call: TRBV24-1
cdr3_aa: CATSESLAGGFGELFF

v_call: TRBV18
cdr3_aa: CASSPQREGNNEQFF

v_call: TRBV7-8
cdr3_aa: CASSWIAGMNNEQFF

v_call: TRBV6-4
cdr3_aa: CASSVDRSSGANVLTF

v_call: TRBV30
cdr3_aa: CAWRQGGGQLRYTF

v_call: TRBV7-2
cdr3_aa: CASTYRRTSSYNSPLHF

v_call: TRBV18
cdr3_aa: CASSLLADTGELFF

v_call: TRBV12-5
cdr3_aa: CVSALGPAELFF

v_call: TRBV4-1
cdr3_aa: CASSLSLAATGELFF

v_call: TRBV6-1
cdr3_aa: CASSSFLTTEAFF

v_call: TRBV29-1
cdr3_aa: CSVRPGSGDTIYF

v_call: TRBV10-3
cdr3_aa: CAISAASGTYEQYF

v_call: TRBV6-1
cdr3_aa: CATLNTEAFF

v_call: TRBV6-2/TRBV6-3
cdr3_aa: CASSFPPRTDTRNTIYF

v_call: TRBV7-7
cdr3_aa: CASSTQPWSSYNEQFF

v_call: TRBV7-6
cdr3_aa: CASSLLAGAGELFF

v_call: TRBV20-1
cdr3_aa: CSAPRTSGKETQYF

v_call: TRBV6-6
cdr3_aa: CASSYNGETQYF

v_call: TRBV5-8
cdr3_aa: CVIQGRIEAFF

v_call: TRBV7-2
cdr3_aa: CASSPTYSYEQYF

v_call: TRBV30
cdr3_aa: CAWARGSSGPSYEQYF

v_call: TRBV6-1
cdr3_aa: CATRGGARDEQYF

v_call: TRBV19
cdr3_aa: CASSIAENTEAFF

v_call: TRBV6-4
cdr3_aa: CASSDGEAVEQFF

v_call: TRBV6-1
cdr3_aa: CASRPSVLAGQDTQYF

v_call: TRBV20-1
cdr3_aa: CSAILPTSTDTQYF

v_call: TRBV24-1
cdr3_aa: CATSGPGTGELFF

v_call: TRBV30
cdr3_aa: CAWSNQEILFPEQFF

v_call: TRBV10-3
cdr3_aa: CAISEQRDTQYF

v_call: TRBV2
cdr3_aa: CASSDLGLYEQYF

v_call: TRBV28
cdr3_aa: CASLDWGSPLHF

v_call: TRBV9
cdr3_aa: CASSPRTGAQETQYF

v_call: TRBV18
cdr3_aa: CASSEMAHRQSNNEQFF

v_call: TRBV30
cdr3_aa: CAWSVSGTAYEQYF

v_call: TRBV9
cdr3_aa: CASSAAGTAAYEQYF

v_call: TRBV4-2
cdr3_aa: CASSQVEGHGASYNEQFF